This T cell receptor beta chain comes out of a study of blood T cell repertoires in COVID-19. Overall study context: COVID-19 samples from acute and convalescent phases originated in the United States, Italy and Spain. Sample material is recorded as cDNA or gDNA derived from T cells, B-cell-depleted T cells, or PBMCs.

The CDR3 is 14 amino acids. The germline gives CDR1 SGHNT, CDR2 YYREEE (reference sequence). V was trimmed by 1 base and J by 1 base, leaving 8 bases between them. Here immunoSEQ multiplex PCR was the method, and the copy in TCRdb shows in-frame clones only, minus some. The profile shows about 110,000 clones, roughly 84% of them singletons. The chain carries TRBV5-4 and TRBJ2-5, with D possibly matching TRBD2 (6 bases). Material for sequencing was peripheral blood. The origin of this receptor is a woman in her 50s with acute or convalescent COVID-19. CDR3 loop: CASSLSGAQETQYF. The CDR3 coding sequence is TGTGCCAGCAGCTTGTCGGGAGCCCAAGAGACCCAGTACTTC.